The entry below gives a single TCR beta chain sequence along with its context. The antigen remains unidentified. The junction had 2 bases not matched to a gene; V was cut back by 6 bases and J by 2 bases. Looked up from germline, CDR1 is MDHEN and CDR2 is SYDVKM. The CDR3 consists of 13 residues. Genomic DNA of every subset was divided equally among multiple immunoSEQ plates. As processed by the authors: Because ImmunoSEQ provided only junction sequences with no quality scores, the filtering differed. Profiled with immunoSEQ multiplex PCR; TCRdb holds only in-frame clones, not every one. V and J calls and clone size follow that table, whereas D and trimming were derived from the DNA. Among a few million clones listed, roughly 92% were seen once. The data originate from a study of shared clonotypes between healthy human individuals. Broader study findings: Sequencing depth was predicted to influence how clonotypes are shared among donors. Donor scarcity curtailed the genetic and exposure-history diversity represented herein.

The chain carries TRBV28 and TRBJ2-7, with 9 bases lining up with TRBD1. Specimen: naive CD4+ T cells from PBMCs. Described subset: CD45RA+ positively selected. The TCR sequence derives from a young man in good health. Some clones in this sample may be carry-over from other donors' samples. For the CDR3, the DNA is TGTGCCAGCAGGGGGACAGGGACCTACGAGCAGTACTTC. Encoded protein: CASRGTGTYEQYF.